This record looks at one T cell receptor beta chain sequence and its context. The clone's antigen remains unknown. No base-level quality is on record; no much larger clone is a single base apart. TCRbeta CDR3 regions were amplified from genomic DNA using the immunoSEQ Assay, a bias-controlled multiplex PCR. As for the authors' bioinformatics: The number of nucleated cells in each sample was estimated from the amplification of reference gene primers within the assay. Sequence reads were collapsed and filtered to measure the absolute abundance of every unique TCRbeta CDR3 rearrangement. For each sample, productive Simpson clonality was calculated as the square root of Simpson's diversity index across productive rearrangements. As stored in TCRdb, this immuneACCESS dataset retains in-frame rearrangements with V and J assigned. A fraction of the clones does not appear; measured against another copy, unresolved V genes explain less than half of the discrepancy, and the remainder lacks a known reason. The V and J calls and the clone size are those of that table, but D and trimming were determined from the DNA. The sample table records 51,000 or so clones; over 85% of these occur just once. Together, the top ten hold more than 7% of the sample.

The data belong to a study of blood T cell repertoires in COVID-19 (TCRdb year 2020). Looking at the study overall: The collaborator samples originated in the United States, Italy and Spain and spanned the acute and convalescent phases of COVID-19. The repertoires were made available in a free public database intended to serve as a resource for research on the immune response to SARS-CoV-2. Where available, HLA class I and class II types were taken from metadata supplied by the sample provider and were not determined by assay-based typing. A de-identified subject ID, COVID-19 status, age in years and sex were almost always included in the sample metadata. The prospective study material was composed of cDNA or gDNA derived from T cells, B-cell-depleted T cells, or PBMCs. Deeply sampled blood TCRbeta repertoires from subjects exposed to, actively infected with, or recovered from COVID-19 were included in the dataset. Samples were obtained from the ongoing ImmuneRACE study (first 160 participants) and from some 1,300 subjects provided by 6 global collaborators.

The CDR3 contains 15 residues, cysteine and phenylalanine counted. Only the CDR3 region is kept as DNA, spanning 45 bases read in frame from base 1. Sequences LGHNA (CDR1) and YNFKEQ (CDR2) are obtained from the germline V gene. Trimming costs V 1 base and J 2 bases, and their ends lie 11 bases apart. Broad study findings and their caveats: The quantity of clinical and demographic metadata differed by source and by participant and was supplied without curation.

Each collaborating institution followed its own protocols to collect whole blood in K2EDTA tubes. For TCRbeta analysis, collaborator samples were shipped as frozen whole blood, as isolated PBMCs, or as DNA extracted from either sample type. The sample was peripheral blood. The chain employs TRBV4-2 and TRBJ1-1, with no D gene named confidently. This receptor was obtained from a man aged 80 or over with active or convalescent COVID-19. The CDR3 region reads CASSQGGLFNTEAFF. The DNA reads TGTGCCAGCAGCCAAGGAGGCCTTTTCAACACTGAAGCTTTCTTT.